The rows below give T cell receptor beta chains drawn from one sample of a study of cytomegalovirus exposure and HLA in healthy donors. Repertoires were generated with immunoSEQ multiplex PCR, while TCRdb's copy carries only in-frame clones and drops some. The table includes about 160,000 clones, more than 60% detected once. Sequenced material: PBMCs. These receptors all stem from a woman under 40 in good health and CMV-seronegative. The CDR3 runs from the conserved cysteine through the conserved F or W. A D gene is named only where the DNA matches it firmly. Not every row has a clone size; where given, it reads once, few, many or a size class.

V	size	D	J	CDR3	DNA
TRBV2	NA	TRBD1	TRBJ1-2	CASTTRGQGGSGYTF	TGTGCCAGCACCACCAGAGGACAGGGAGGTAGTGGCTACACCTTC
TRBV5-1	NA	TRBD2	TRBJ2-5	CASSLGLAVETQYF	TGCGCCAGCAGCTTGGGACTAGCCGTTGAGACCCAGTACTTC
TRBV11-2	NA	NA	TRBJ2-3	CASRTTVNADTQYF	TGTGCCAGCAGGACGACAGTCAACGCAGATACGCAGTATTTT
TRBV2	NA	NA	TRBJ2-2	CASSEQGTGELFF	TGTGCCAGCAGTGAGCAGGGAACCGGGGAGCTGTTTTTT
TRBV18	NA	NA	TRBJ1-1	CASSVIGTEAFF	TGTGCCAGCTCAGTTATCGGCACTGAAGCTTTCTTT
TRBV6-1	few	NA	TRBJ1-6	CASSDPYSGSSYNSPLHF	TGTGCCAGCAGTGACCCATACAGTGGGAGCTCCTATAATTCACCCCTCCACTTT
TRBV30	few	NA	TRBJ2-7	CAWSSDRLSYEQYF	TGTGCCTGGTCGAGCGACAGACTCTCCTACGAGCAGTACTTC
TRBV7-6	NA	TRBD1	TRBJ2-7	CASSLVGTDKEEQYF	TGTGCCAGCAGCTTAGTAGGGACAGATAAGGAAGAGCAGTACTTC
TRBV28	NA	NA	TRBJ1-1	CASSSPGGLAFF	TGTGCCAGCAGTTCGCCCGGGGGTTTGGCTTTCTTT
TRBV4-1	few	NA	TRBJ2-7	CASSLGGEQYF	TGCGCCAGCAGCCTCGGCGGGGAGCAGTACTTC
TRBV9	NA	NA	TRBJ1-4	CASSVRGASEKLFF	TGTGCCAGCAGCGTACGGGGGGCGTCTGAAAAACTGTTTTTT
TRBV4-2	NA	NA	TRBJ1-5	CASSPIGEPQHF	TGTGCCAGCAGCCCCATCGGGGAGCCCCAGCATTTT
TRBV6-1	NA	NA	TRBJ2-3	CASSSRDTQYF	TGTGCCAGCAGTTCCCGAGATACGCAGTATTTT
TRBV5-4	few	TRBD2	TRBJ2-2	CASSLPSGGAGELFF	TGTGCCAGCAGCCTCCCTAGCGGGGGGGCCGGGGAGCTGTTTTTT
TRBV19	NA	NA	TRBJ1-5	CASSYGSGGLYQPQHF	TGTGCCAGTAGTTACGGCTCGGGGGGGCTTTATCAGCCCCAGCATTTT
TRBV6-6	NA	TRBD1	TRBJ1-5	CASTQGVGQPQHF	TGTGCCAGCACCCAGGGGGTTGGTCAGCCCCAGCATTTT
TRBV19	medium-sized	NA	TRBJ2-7	CASSIGRQLTYEQYF	TGTGCCAGTAGTATAGGTCGTCAGTTAACCTACGAGCAGTACTTC
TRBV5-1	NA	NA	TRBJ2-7	CASSSSGTYEQYF	TGCGCCAGCAGCTCTTCCGGGACCTACGAGCAGTACTTC
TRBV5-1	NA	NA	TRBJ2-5	CASSKEYQETQYF	TGCGCCAGCAGCAAAGAGTACCAAGAGACCCAGTACTTC
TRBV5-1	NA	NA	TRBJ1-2	CASSLGRALDGYTF	TGCGCCAGCAGCTTGGGCAGGGCTCTAGATGGCTACACCTTC
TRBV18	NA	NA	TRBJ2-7	CASSKGAGTATYEQYF	TGTGCCAGCTCAAAGGGGGCGGGGACCGCTACCTACGAGCAGTACTTC
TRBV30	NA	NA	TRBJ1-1	CAWGSGEPKGSAFF	TGTGCCTGGGGGTCAGGGGAGCCCAAAGGCTCGGCTTTCTTT